A single sample gave rise to the 18 T cell receptor beta chains below, sequenced in a study of human thymus T cells. Surgeons resected thymus tissue during corrective heart surgery. Produced via immunoSEQ multiplex PCR; TCRdb's table is partial and in-frame only. The sample lists some 80,000 clones, 90% to 98% occurring once. The source material was thymus tissue. These receptors all stem from a boy less than two years old with a congenital heart defect but otherwise immunologically healthy.

In its sample, this clone was seen once. The V gene is TRBV6-5, the J gene TRBJ2-1; D gene unclear. V was shortened by 0 bases and J by 7 bases, with 7 bases between the two germline ends. CDR1 is MNHEY and CDR2 is SVGAGI in the germline V gene. The CDR3 is made up of 13 amino acids. CDR3 loop: CASSYSRVNEQFF. In DNA form, the CDR3 reads TGTGCCAGCAGTTACTCCCGCGTAAATGAGCAGTTCTTC.

The chain combines TRBV12-5 with TRBJ1-1; D remains unclear. Germline CDR1 LGHNT, CDR2 FRNRAP. The ends were cut back, 1 base at V and 4 bases at J, with 19 bases in the middle. CDR3 length: 17 residues. CDR3 DNA: TGTGCTAGTGGTTTGGATTCGCAAAATGTTTCTGGCACTGAAGCTTTCTTT. Its translation is CASGLDSQNVSGTEAFF.

The chain couples TRBV11-2 to TRBJ1-4; no reliable D call. Germline values: CDR1 SGHAT, CDR2 FQNNGV. V was trimmed by 4 bases and J by 1 base, leaving 13 bases between them. The CDR3 spans 16 residues. The CDR3 loop reads CASSSPPFVTNEKLFF. The CDR3 DNA is TGTGCCAGCAGCTCTCCCCCCTTTGTAACTAATGAAAAACTGTTTTTT.

The chain uses TRBV9 and TRBJ1-5; D is ambiguous. The V and J ends lost 4 bases and 5 bases respectively, with 13 bases between them. The CDR3 is made up of 14 amino acids. Germline V gene lookup returns CDR1 SGDLS and CDR2 YYNGEE. CDR3 nucleotide sequence: TGTGCCAGCAGCTTATCGGCGCGGGATCAGCCCCAGCATTTT. It encodes CASSLSARDQPQHF.

The rearrangement links TRBV20-1 to TRBJ2-3; no reliable D call. The V gene lost 5 bases and the J gene lost 4 bases, with 7 bases spanning the gap. In germline, CDR1 is DFQATT, CDR2 SNEGSKA (reference sequence). This CDR3 is 11 amino acids long. The CDR3 sequence: CSAYEADTQYF. The CDR3 coding sequence is TGCAGTGCTTACGAGGCAGATACGCAGTATTTT.

V and J are TRBV4-3 and TRBJ1-2, with D hard to call. V gave up 1 base and J gave up 0 bases, with 12 bases separating them. Germline CDR1 and CDR2: LGHNA and YSLEER. The CDR3 runs 16 residues. The CDR3 DNA is TGCGCCAGCAGCCAAGCGCCGAGGACCTCTAACTATGGCTACACCTTC. Translated: CASSQAPRTSNYGYTF.

The gene calls are TRBV9 and TRBJ2-5; TRBD1 matches 10 bases. The J segment lost 5 bases and the V segment lost 0 bases, leaving 4 bases of the junction unmatched. The CDR3 is 15 amino acids. From germline, CDR1 is SGDLS and CDR2 YYNGEE. In DNA, the CDR3 is TGTGCCAGCAGCGTAGCGAGGACAGGGGGGGAGACCCAGTACTTC. Protein: CASSVARTGGETQYF.

This chain joins TRBV15 and TRBJ1-2, with D hard to call. Germline CDR1 and CDR2: LNHNV and YYDKDF (reference sequence). The V and J ends lost 2 bases and 0 bases respectively, with 13 bases between them. CDR3 size: 16 residues. The CDR3 is CATSRRDGPSNYGYTF. In DNA, the CDR3 is TGTGCCACCAGCAGAAGAGACGGACCATCTAACTATGGCTACACCTTC. The full variable domain, in which reference TRBV15 and TRBJ1-2 provide the parts outside the CDR3, is DAMVIQNPRYQVTQFGKPVTLSCSQTLNHNVMYWYQQKSSQAPKLLFHYYDKDFNNEADTPDNFQSRRPNTSFCFLDIRSPGLGDTAMYLCATSRRDGPSNYGYTFGSGTRLTVV.

The CDR3 bases are TGTGCCATCAGTGCCGCTCCCCCTAGTAGGTCAGCAACTAATGAAAAACTGTTTTTT. This encodes CAISAAPPSRSATNEKLFF. The chain is built from TRBV10-3 and TRBJ1-4; D gene ambiguous. Trimming left V 4 bases short and J 0 bases short, with 21 bases between. CDR1 is ENHRY, CDR2 SYGVKD, per germline. This CDR3 spans 19 amino acids.

The genes are TRBV5-4 and TRBJ1-2; 7 bases agree with TRBD1. The CDR3 runs 16 residues. CDR1 and CDR2 (germline): SGHNT, YYREEE (reference sequence). J was trimmed by 4 bases and V by 4 bases; bases with no gene match: 13. The CDR3 region is CASSRSMDRRFYGYTF. CDR3 coding DNA: TGTGCCAGCAGCCGTAGCATGGACAGGAGATTCTATGGCTACACCTTC.

The rearrangement joins TRBV19 to TRBJ2-3, with a possible D match to TRBD2 (7 bases). Trimming stripped 6 bases from V and 6 bases from J, with 22 bases between. The CDR3 has 16 amino acids. The germline V gene has CDR1 LNHDA and CDR2 SQIVND (reference sequence). CDR3 residues: CASRPRGSGALDTQYF. The CDR3 DNA is TGTGCCAGTAGGCCGAGGGGGAGCGGGGCATTGGATACGCAGTATTTT.

This clone was observed a single time. The rearrangement links TRBV7-2 to TRBJ2-1, with 14 nucleotides matching TRBD2. The CDR3 extends over 18 amino acids. Losses at the gene ends were 0 bases for V and 0 bases for J; bases not matched to a gene: 1. The germline V gene has CDR1 SGHTA and CDR2 FQGNSA. CDR3: CASSLAGTSGSSYNEQFF. The CDR3 DNA reads TGTGCCAGCAGCTTAGCCGGGACTAGCGGGAGCTCCTACAATGAGCAGTTCTTC.

This chain connects TRBV7-2 to TRBJ2-1; possible D gene TRBD2, 5 bases. CDR3 length equals 17 residues. V lost 5 bases, J lost 3 bases, and 20 bases lay in between. Per the germline V gene, CDR1 is SGHTA and CDR2 is FQGNSA. CDR3 coding DNA: TGTGCCAGCAGCACCCGGACCGCCGGGAAGATCTACAATGAGCAGTTCTTC. Amino acid sequence: CASSTRTAGKIYNEQFF.

V and J are TRBV2 and TRBJ1-1, with 7 positions matching TRBD1. The junction had 12 bases not matched to a gene; V was cut back by 8 bases and J by 6 bases. CDR1 is SNHLY, CDR2 FYNNEI, per germline. The CDR3 totals 14 residues. CDR3 in DNA: TGTGCCAGCTGGGAAGAAGACAGGGCGGCTGAAGCTTTCTTT. Translated: CASWEEDRAAEAFF.

The chain carries TRBV7-7 and TRBJ1-2, with 9 bases lining up with TRBD1. Trimming took 0 bases from V and 3 from J; bases not matched to a gene: 8. Germline assignment: CDR1 SSHAT and CDR2 FNYEAQ (reference sequence). The CDR3 totals 17 residues. In DNA, the CDR3 is TGTGCCAGCAGCTTAGCCCGGGACAGGGCTCGAGACTATGGCTACACCTTC. It encodes CASSLARDRARDYGYTF.

The J gene is TRBJ2-1, the V gene TRBV20-1; D may be TRBD2 (6 bases). The CDR3 contains 10 residues. Trimming stripped 5 bases from V and 7 bases from J, with 6 bases between. From germline, CDR1 is DFQATT and CDR2 SNEGSKA (reference sequence). This CDR3 reads CSAGGNEQFF. CDR3 sequence (DNA): TGCAGTGCTGGGGGGAATGAGCAGTTCTTC.

The V and J genes are TRBV19 and TRBJ2-6, with 12 bases matching TRBD1. Unmatched junction bases numbered 7, after V lost 3 bases and J lost 1 base. CDR1 LNHDA and CDR2 SQIVND come from the germline V gene (reference sequence). This CDR3 is 19 amino acids long. The CDR3 DNA follows: TGTGCCAGTAGTATCCTTATGGGACAGGGGGCTTCTGGGGCCAACGTCCTGACTTTC. Its protein is CASSILMGQGASGANVLTF.

V gene TRBV19 combines with J gene TRBJ2-3; 9 bases align to TRBD2. The V and J ends lost 6 bases and 1 base, in that order; junction bases with no gene match: 5. CDR1 LNHDA and CDR2 SQIVND come from the germline V gene (reference sequence). The CDR3 sequence is 15 residues long. The CDR3 DNA sequence: TGTGCCAGTAGCCTGGGACTAGCCGGCACAGATACGCAGTATTTT. Protein product: CASSLGLAGTDTQYF.